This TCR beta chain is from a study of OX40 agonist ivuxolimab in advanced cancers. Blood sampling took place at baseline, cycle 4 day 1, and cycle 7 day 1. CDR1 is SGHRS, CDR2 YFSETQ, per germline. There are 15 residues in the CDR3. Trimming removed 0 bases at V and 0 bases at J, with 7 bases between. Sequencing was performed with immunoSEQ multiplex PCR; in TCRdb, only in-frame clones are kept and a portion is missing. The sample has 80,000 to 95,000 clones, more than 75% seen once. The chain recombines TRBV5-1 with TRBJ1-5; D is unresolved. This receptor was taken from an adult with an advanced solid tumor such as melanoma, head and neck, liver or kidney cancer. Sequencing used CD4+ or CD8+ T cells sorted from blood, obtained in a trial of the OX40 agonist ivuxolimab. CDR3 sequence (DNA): TGCGCCAGCAGCTTGGGGGGTCCTAGCAATCAGCCCCAGCATTTT. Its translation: CASSLGGPSNQPQHF.